A selection of T cell receptor beta chains follows, all from one sample in a study of PD-L1 blockade in urothelial cancer. Sequencing used immunoSEQ multiplex PCR; TCRdb keeps in-frame clones, though not all of them. Of about 51,000 clones listed, more than 70% are singletons. The sequences come from PBMCs, collected around atezolizumab (anti-PD-L1) treatment. The receptors shown here come from a man aged 60 to 75 with urothelial cancer. Each CDR3 is given with its conserved first and last residue. Each record gives: clone size, D gene, V gene, J gene, CDR3 DNA, CDR3 protein. D genes are given only for firm matches. The size entry is marked missing in some rows and otherwise reads once, few, many or a size class.

abundance: once; d_gene: TRBD2; v_gene: TRBV7-8; j_gene: TRBJ2-3; CDR3nt: TGTGCCAGCAGCCCTCGCGGGGGAATTAATACGCAGTATTTT; CDR3aa: CASSPRGGINTQYF
abundance: -; d_gene: TRBD2; v_gene: TRBV2; j_gene: TRBJ2-1; CDR3nt: TGTGCCAGCAACCAGGGACTAGCGCAAAAGAATGAGCAGTTCTTC; CDR3aa: CASNQGLAQKNEQFF
abundance: -; d_gene: -; v_gene: TRBV2; j_gene: TRBJ1-6; CDR3nt: TGTGCCAGCAGTGACGAGGGGGATGGTTCACCCCTCCACTTT; CDR3aa: CASSDEGDGSPLHF
abundance: -; d_gene: TRBD2; v_gene: TRBV9; j_gene: TRBJ2-1; CDR3nt: TGTGCCAGCAGCGTAGAAGCGGGGGGGAAGTCTGAGCAGTTCTTC; CDR3aa: CASSVEAGGKSEQFF
abundance: -; d_gene: -; v_gene: TRBV4-1; j_gene: TRBJ2-1; CDR3nt: TGTGCCAGCAGCCCAACAGGGATGTCGGCCGATGAGCAGTTCTTC; CDR3aa: CASSPTGMSADEQFF